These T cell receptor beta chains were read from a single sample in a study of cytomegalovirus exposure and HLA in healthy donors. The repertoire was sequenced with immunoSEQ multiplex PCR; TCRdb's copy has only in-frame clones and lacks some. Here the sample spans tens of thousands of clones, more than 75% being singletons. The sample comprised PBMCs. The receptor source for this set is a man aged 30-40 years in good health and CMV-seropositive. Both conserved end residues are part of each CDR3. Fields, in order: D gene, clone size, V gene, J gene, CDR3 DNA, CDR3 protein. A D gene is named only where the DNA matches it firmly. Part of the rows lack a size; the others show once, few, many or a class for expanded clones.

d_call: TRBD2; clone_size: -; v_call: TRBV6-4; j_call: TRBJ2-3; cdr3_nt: TGTGCCAGCAGCCGACTAGCGGAGAGCACAGATACGCAGTATTTT; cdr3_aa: CASSRLAESTDTQYF
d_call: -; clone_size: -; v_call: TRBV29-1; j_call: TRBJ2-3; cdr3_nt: TGCAGCGTTGCCGAGACTAGCACAGATACGCAGTATTTT; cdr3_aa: CSVAETSTDTQYF
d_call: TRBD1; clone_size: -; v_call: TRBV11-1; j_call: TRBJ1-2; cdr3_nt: TGTGCCAGCAGCCCGGGACAGATGAACTATGGCTACACCTTC; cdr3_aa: CASSPGQMNYGYTF
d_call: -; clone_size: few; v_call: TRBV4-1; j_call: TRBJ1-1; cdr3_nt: TGCGCCAGCAGCCAAGTGACGGGGTCGAACACTGAAGCTTTCTTT; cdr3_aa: CASSQVTGSNTEAFF
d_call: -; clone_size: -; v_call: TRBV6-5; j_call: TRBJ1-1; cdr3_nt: TGTGCCAGCAGTTACGGACAAACGAACACTGAAGCTTTCTTT; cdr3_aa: CASSYGQTNTEAFF
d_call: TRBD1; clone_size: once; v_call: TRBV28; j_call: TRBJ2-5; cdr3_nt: TGTGCCAGCAGTTTTGGGGGACAGCCCCAAGAGACCCAGTACTTC; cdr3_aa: CASSFGGQPQETQYF
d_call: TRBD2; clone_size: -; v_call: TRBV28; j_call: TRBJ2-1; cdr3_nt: TGTGCCAGCAGTTTTGGGGGGACTAGCGGGAGCCTAGGGCAGTTCTTC; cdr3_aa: CASSFGGTSGSLGQFF
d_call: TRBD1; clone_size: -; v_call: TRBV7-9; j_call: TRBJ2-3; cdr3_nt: TGTGCCAGCAGCTGGCCCCTCGTCCGGGACAGGGGGGCAGATACGCAGTATTTT; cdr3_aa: CASSWPLVRDRGADTQYF
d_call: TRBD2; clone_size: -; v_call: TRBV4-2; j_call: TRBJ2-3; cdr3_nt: TGTGCCAGCAGCCAAGATTCCGCTAGCGGGAGGGATACGCAGTATTTT; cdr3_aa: CASSQDSASGRDTQYF
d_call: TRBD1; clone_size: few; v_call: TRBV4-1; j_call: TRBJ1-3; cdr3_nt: TGCGCCAGCAGAGCCACTGTAGCAGGGGGGAACCTGGAACGGAAAACCATATATTTT; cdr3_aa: CASRATVAGGNLERKTIYF
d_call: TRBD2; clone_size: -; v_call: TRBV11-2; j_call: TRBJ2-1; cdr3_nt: TGTGCCAGCAGCTTAGCGGGAGGGAATGAGCAGTTCTTC; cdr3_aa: CASSLAGGNEQFF
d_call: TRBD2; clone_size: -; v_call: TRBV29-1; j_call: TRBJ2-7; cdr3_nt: TGCAGCGTTCGACTAGCGGTGACCTACGAGCAGTACTTC; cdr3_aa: CSVRLAVTYEQYF
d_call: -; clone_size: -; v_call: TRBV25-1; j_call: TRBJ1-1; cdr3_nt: TGTGCCAGCAGCTTCACGGGAAACCCCTGGGGTCACACTGAAGCTTTCTTT; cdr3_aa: CASSFTGNPWGHTEAFF
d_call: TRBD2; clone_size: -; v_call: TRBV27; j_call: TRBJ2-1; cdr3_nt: TGTGCCAGCAGCCGGGGGGTTTCCTACAATGAGCAGTTCTTC; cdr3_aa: CASSRGVSYNEQFF
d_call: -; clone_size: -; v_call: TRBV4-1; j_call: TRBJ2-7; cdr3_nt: TGCGCCAGCAGCCAGGAACCGGGGAGCTACGAGCAGTACTTC; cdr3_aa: CASSQEPGSYEQYF
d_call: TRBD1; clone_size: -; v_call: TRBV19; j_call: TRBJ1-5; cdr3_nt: TGTGCCAGTAGGGAAGGGACAGGGCTATGGGGCAATCAGCCCCAGCATTTT; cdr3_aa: CASREGTGLWGNQPQHF
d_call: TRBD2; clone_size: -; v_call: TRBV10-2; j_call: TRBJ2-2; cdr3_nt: TGCGCCAGCAAAGGGACTAGCGGCCACGGGGAGCTGTTTTTT; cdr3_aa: CASKGTSGHGELFF